These 14 T cell receptor beta chains came from one sample sequenced in a study of T cells in Graves' hyperthyroidism and ophthalmopathy. TCR beta CDR3 sequences were amplified from RNA transcripts. The HTBI primer set drove a first-round RT-PCR of the TCR CDR3. MiXCR was run by TCRdb on the multiplex PCR reads, yielding one entry per CDR3 protein. The table records about 130,000 distinct CDR3 sequences, approximately 20% of them present only once. Input material: blood. All receptors derive from a woman aged 50 to 65 with Graves' hyperthyroidism that later progressed to Graves' ophthalmopathy.

This chain uses TRBV5-1 with TRBJ2-1, with TRBD2 identical over 11 bases. The CDR3 is 15 amino acids. The trim removed 1 base at V and 6 bases at J, leaving 3 bases unmatched. The germline V gene has CDR1 SGHRS and CDR2 YFSETQ. The CDR3 sequence: CASSLSSGRSNEQFF. The CDR3 DNA sequence: TGCGCCAGCAGCTTGTCTAGCGGGAGGAGCAATGAGCAGTTCTTC.

J is TRBJ2-7 and V is TRBV7-9; 9 bases agree with TRBD2. From germline, CDR1 is SEHNR and CDR2 FQNEAQ (reference sequence). The CDR3 totals 13 residues. V lost 5 bases, J lost 2 bases, and 1 base stayed unmatched. This CDR3 is CASSGGRAYEQYF. The CDR3 DNA reads as TGTGCCAGCAGCGGCGGGAGGGCCTACGAGCAGTACTTC.

Many counts were recorded for this clonotype. The rearrangement uses TRBV20-1 and TRBJ2-3; D might be TRBD2 (6 bases). V was cut by 2 bases and J by 2 bases, with 14 bases left in between. CDR3 length: 15 residues. Germline CDR1 DFQATT, CDR2 SNEGSKA (reference sequence). The CDR3 DNA reads TGCAGTGCTAGACTGCGCGGGGCTCTCACAGATACGCAGTATTTT. This sequence encodes CSARLRGALTDTQYF.

This clonotype appeared a single time. V is TRBV28 and J is TRBJ1-4; D is unresolved. Germline assignment: CDR1 MDHEN and CDR2 SYDVKM. The CDR3 is 15 residues long. The V end lost 7 bases, the J end lost 8 bases, and 20 bases lay between the germline ends. CDR3 amino acids: CASKLSVQVGEKLFF. CDR3 bases: TGTGCCAGCAAATTGTCGGTTCAGGTGGGGGAAAAACTGTTTTTT.

This clonotype appeared many times. The chain links TRBV6-1 to TRBJ1-6; a weak D match, TRBD1 (5 bases). Germline CDR1 and CDR2: MNHNS and SASEGT. Trimming took 2 bases from V and 9 from J, leaving 8 bases between them. The CDR3 sequence is 13 residues long. The CDR3 bases are TGTGCCAGCAGTGAAACAGGACCTTCACCCCTCCACTTT. This gives the protein CASSETGPSPLHF.

The genes are TRBV12-3 or TRBV12-4 and TRBJ1-2, with 7 bases identical to TRBD1. V lost 3 bases and J lost 4; bases outside the gene matches: 5. CDR3 length equals 14 residues. CDR3 amino acids: CASSFTGTVYGYTF. In DNA form, the CDR3 reads TGTGCCAGCAGTTTCACCGGGACAGTCTATGGCTACACCTTC.

This clonotype was observed many times. The J gene is TRBJ2-7, the V gene TRBV2, with D possibly being TRBD2 (6 bases). Trimming took 6 bases from V and 6 from J, leaving 9 bases between them. In germline, CDR1 is SNHLY, CDR2 FYNNEI. The length of the CDR3 is 11 residues. The DNA for the CDR3 is TGTGCCAGCAGGGTCGGGGGCGAGCAGTACTTC. Its protein product is CASRVGGEQYF.

A few counts support this clonotype. V usage is TRBV5-1 and J usage is TRBJ2-2; TRBD1 aligns across 9 bases. Germline CDR1 reads SGHRS; CDR2 reads YFSETQ. This CDR3 contains 16 residues. The V segment lost 7 bases and the J segment 6 bases; nucleotides outside the gene matches: 13. The CDR3 sequence: CASSIRDRVNAGELFF. The CDR3 DNA reads as TGCGCCAGCTCAATCCGGGACAGGGTTAACGCCGGGGAGCTGTTTTTT.

In this sample, this clonotype turned up many times. The rearrangement uses TRBV12-3 or TRBV12-4 and TRBJ1-1; 9 nucleotides agree with TRBD1. V was clipped by 6 bases and J by 4 bases; unmatched bases: 6. This CDR3 spans 14 amino acids. In DNA, the CDR3 is TGTGCCAGCAGACCAGGGACAGGGAGCACTGAAGCTTTCTTT. Translating gives CASRPGTGSTEAFF.

This clonotype was observed at least ten times. The chain uses TRBV2 and TRBJ2-2; TRBD2 aligns across 9 bases. CDR3 length: 15 residues. Germline V CDR1 and CDR2: SNHLY, FYNNEI. V trimming: 6 bases; J trimming: 4 bases; junction bases outside the gene matches: 6. CDR3 sequence: CASRVTSGPTGELFF. CDR3 in DNA: TGTGCCAGCAGGGTTACTAGCGGGCCCACCGGGGAGCTGTTTTTT.

This clonotype has ten or more counts. V and J are TRBV12-3 or TRBV12-4 and TRBJ2-1; a weak D match, TRBD1 (5 bases). The CDR3 loop spans 14 amino acids. V lost 8 bases and J lost 8, with 19 bases in between. DNA for the CDR3: TGTGCCAGCTCCCCACAGGTCGTGTACTATGAGCAGTTCTTC. Its translation is CASSPQVVYYEQFF.

CDR3 protein: CSATSGQGGYEQYF. Here the CDR3 DNA reads TGCAGTGCTACCTCGGGACAGGGCGGCTACGAGCAGTACTTC. This chain connects TRBV20-1 to TRBJ2-7, with TRBD1 matching 9 bases. CDR3 length: 14 amino acids. The J segment lost 3 bases and the V segment lost 4 bases, leaving 7 bases of the junction unmatched. The germline V gene has CDR1 DFQATT and CDR2 SNEGSKA (reference sequence).

This clonotype was observed at least ten times. The rearrangement joins TRBV18 to TRBJ1-4; no reliable D call. Germline CDR1 and CDR2: KGHSH and LQKENI. CDR3 size: 13 residues. V was clipped by 3 bases and J by 6 bases, with 8 bases between them. The CDR3 nucleotides read TGTGCCAGCTCACCTGGGTCCTATGAAAAACTGTTTTTT. This translates into CASSPGSYEKLFF.

This clonotype was found many times. This rearrangement joins TRBV28 to TRBJ1-1; a possible D gene is TRBD1 (5 bases). CDR1 is MDHEN, CDR2 SYDVKM, per germline. The ends were cut back, 4 bases at V and 0 bases at J, with 12 bases in the middle. There are 15 residues in the CDR3. The CDR3 spells CASSSPRDLNTEAFF. In DNA form, the CDR3 reads TGTGCCAGCAGTTCTCCCCGGGACTTGAACACTGAAGCTTTCTTT.